By sample share, the clone carrying this T cell receptor (beta chain) is medium-sized. Its specificity is not known. At one end, the junction sequence differs from germline, possibly due to a read error. TRB rearrangements were amplified by multiplex PCR with BIOMED2 TRB-A/B primers. TCRdb re-analysed the multiplex PCR reads in MiXCR, keeping a single row per CDR3 protein. The data hold approximately 15,000 distinct CDR3 sequences, with roughly 29% observed a single time. This sample was included in a study of T and B cells in COVID-19 patients. Overall study: Blood was sampled from COVID-19 patients who were either actively infected or recovered. At median age roughly 31 years, recovered patients were younger than active-infection patients at more than 65. Study conclusions and caveats: Sorted SARS-CoV-2-responsive or tetramer+ T cells and CD4+, regulatory and CD8+ subsets were not yet sequenced. Active COVID-19 showed highly clonal TRB repertoires; recovery showed diversity and richness above healthy donors.

Germline values: CDR1 GTSNPN, CDR2 SVGIG (reference sequence). The CDR3 has 11 amino acids. Blood genomic DNA input for TRB amplification was roughly 250-500 ng. This TCR was sampled from a human donor who had recovered from COVID-19. The V call is TRBV30, the J call TRBJ1-6; D unclear. Sample: blood. The CDR3 here is CAWSVDSDNGF. The CDR3, as DNA: TGTGCCTGGAGTGTAGATTCCGACAACGGATTT.